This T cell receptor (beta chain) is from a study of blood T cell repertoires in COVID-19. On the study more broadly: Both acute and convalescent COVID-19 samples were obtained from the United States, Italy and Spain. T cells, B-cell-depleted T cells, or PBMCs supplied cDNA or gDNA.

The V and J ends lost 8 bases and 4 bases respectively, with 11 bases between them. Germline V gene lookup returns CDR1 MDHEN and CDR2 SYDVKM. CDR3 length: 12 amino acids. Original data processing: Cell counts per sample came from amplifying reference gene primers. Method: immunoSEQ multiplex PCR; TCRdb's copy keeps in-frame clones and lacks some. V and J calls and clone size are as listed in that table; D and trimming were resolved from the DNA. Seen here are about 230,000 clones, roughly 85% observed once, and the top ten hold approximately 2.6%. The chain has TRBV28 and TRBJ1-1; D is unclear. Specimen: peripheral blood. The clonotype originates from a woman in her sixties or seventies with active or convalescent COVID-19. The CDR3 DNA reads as TGTGCCAGCGGGGTAGGGAGCACTGAAGCTTTCTTT. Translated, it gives CASGVGSTEAFF.